This T cell receptor beta chain stems from a study of T cell repertoires in cytomegalovirus infection. This clonotype was recorded at least ten times. The CDR3 spans 14 residues. Trimming removed 2 bases from V and 3 bases from J; junction bases left unmatched: 3. TCRdb re-derived calls from the reads in MiXCR, one entry per CDR3 protein. The table records more than 350,000 distinct CDR3 sequences, about 33% of them present only once. This TCR came from a human donor in good health (CMV status not recorded). Some clones in this sample may be carry-over from other donors' samples. The sequenced material came from PBMCs. The rearrangement joins TRBV12-3 or TRBV12-4 to TRBJ1-2, with TRBD1 matching over 7 bases. DNA of the CDR3: TGTGCCAGCAGTTTATACACAGGGGACTATGGCTACACCTTC. The encoded protein is CASSLYTGDYGYTF.